These 14 T cell receptor beta chains originate from one sample sequenced in a study of healthy donors' naive CD4 and CD8 T cells. A linear amplification protocol produced the TCR libraries from roughly 550 ng of total RNA. One entry per CDR3 protein results from TCRdb running MiXCR on the reads. The data hold about 200,000 distinct CDR3 sequences, with nearly 75% observed a single time. The sample was naive CD4+ and CD8+ T cells sorted from blood, pooled from several donors. These receptors were collected from a pool of human donors in good health; the sample pools cells from several healthy donors.

This chain links TRBV7-9 with TRBJ1-2, with D possibly matching TRBD1 (6 bases). Germline V gene lookup returns CDR1 SEHNR and CDR2 FQNEAQ (reference sequence). The CDR3 totals 15 residues. V lost 5 bases and J 5 bases, leaving 18 bases between the germline ends. CDR3 loop: CASSGTGTFAYGYTF. Written as DNA, the CDR3 is TGTGCCAGCAGCGGTACAGGGACTTTTGCTTATGGCTACACCTTC.

This sequence joins TRBV11-2 and TRBJ2-1; tentative D call: TRBD2 (6 bases). CDR3 length equals 15 residues. Germline values: CDR1 SGHAT, CDR2 FQNNGV. V was cut by 1 base and J by 4 bases, with 11 bases left in between. The CDR3 here is CASSLASGPYNEQFF. The CDR3 DNA reads as TGTGCCAGCAGCTTAGCCAGCGGGCCATACAATGAGCAGTTCTTC.

J is TRBJ2-3 and V is TRBV6-2 or TRBV6-3; D possibly matches TRBD1 or TRBD2 (5 bases each). This CDR3 comprises 13 residues. The V gene's germline CDR1 is MNHEY and CDR2 SVGEGT. The V and J ends lost 7 bases and 3 bases respectively, with 11 bases between them. CDR3 sequence reads: CASTRDDTDTQYF. For the CDR3, the DNA is TGTGCCAGCACTCGGGACGATACAGATACGCAGTATTTT.

The chain carries TRBV6-5 and TRBJ1-4, with D perhaps matching TRBD1 (5 bases). The germline V gene has CDR1 MNHEY and CDR2 SVGAGI. V was shortened by 0 bases and J by 7 bases, with 12 bases between the two germline ends. The CDR3 contains 15 residues. CDR3 in amino acids: CASSYSRGSGEKLFF. The CDR3 coding sequence is TGTGCCAGCAGTTACTCCCGGGGGTCTGGTGAAAAACTGTTTTTT.

This chain connects TRBV27 to TRBJ1-2; 9 nucleotides match TRBD1. Looked up from germline, CDR1 is MNHEY and CDR2 is SMNVEV (reference sequence). This CDR3 spans 15 amino acids. V dropped 4 bases and J dropped 2; count of bases not matched to a gene: 5. The CDR3 region is CASSSPGQGNYGYTF. CDR3 DNA sequence: TGTGCCAGCAGTTCTCCCGGACAGGGGAACTATGGCTACACCTTC.

The chain has TRBV19 and TRBJ2-5, with a weak D call TRBD2 (5 bases). The V gene's germline CDR1 is LNHDA and CDR2 SQIVND (reference sequence). Between the trimmed V and J ends, which lost 6 bases and 4 bases, there was a span of 12 bases. The CDR3 extends over 13 amino acids. DNA for the CDR3: TGTGCCAGTAGCGTCCAAGGAGGAGAGACCCAGTACTTC. Translation: CASSVQGGETQYF.

The chain has TRBV29-1 and TRBJ2-5; tentatively, D is TRBD1 (6 bases). Trimming removed 0 bases at V and 4 bases at J, with 15 bases between. The CDR3 has 15 residues. Germline V gene lookup returns CDR1 SQVTM and CDR2 ANQGSEA. The CDR3: CSVEDGGGRGETQYF. The CDR3 DNA is TGCAGCGTTGAAGATGGTGGGGGCCGGGGAGAGACCCAGTACTTC.

CDR3 amino acids: CSVEGAGSGYNEQFF. In DNA, the CDR3 is TGCAGCGTTGAGGGGGCGGGATCTGGGTACAATGAGCAGTTCTTC. This chain links TRBV29-1 with TRBJ2-1, with D perhaps being TRBD1 or TRBD2 (6 bases each). Trimming pared 3 bases from V and 4 bases from J, leaving 16 bases between. CDR3 size: 15 residues. Per germline, CDR1 SQVTM and CDR2 ANQGSEA.

This chain uses TRBV19 with TRBJ2-1; no definite D call. Germline lookup yields CDR1 LNHDA and CDR2 SQIVND (reference sequence). V gave up 3 bases and J gave up 8 bases, with 8 bases separating them. CDR3 length: 12 amino acids. The CDR3 coding sequence is TGTGCCAGTAGTATGTGGGCCGATGAGCAGTTCTTC. Protein: CASSMWADEQFF.

The gene calls are TRBV29-1 and TRBJ2-2, with 7 positions matching TRBD2. From germline, CDR1 is SQVTM and CDR2 ANQGSEA. The ends lost 3 bases at V and 6 bases at J; junction bases unmatched: 10. The CDR3 loop spans 15 amino acids. The CDR3 DNA is TGCAGCGTTGAGGTCCGACAGCGGGGCCCCGGGGAGCTGTTTTTT. Protein sequence: CSVEVRQRGPGELFF.

J is TRBJ2-7 and V is TRBV6-5; no clear D gene. Trimming took off 2 bases at V and 1 base at J, with 9 bases between the two ends. Per germline, CDR1 MNHEY and CDR2 SVGAGI. This CDR3 has 14 residues. DNA of the CDR3: TGTGCCAGCAGTTACCGGTGGCCGTCCTACGAGCAGTACTTC. Amino acids: CASSYRWPSYEQYF.

The chain joins TRBV15 to TRBJ2-1; D unresolved. Germline V gives CDR1 LNHNV, CDR2 YYDKDF (reference sequence). Trimming left V 8 bases short and J 2 bases short, with 4 bases between. There are 11 residues in the CDR3. CDR3 in DNA: TGTGCCACCTCTGCCTACAATGAGCAGTTCTTC. As protein: CATSAYNEQFF.

V and J are TRBV15 and TRBJ2-5, with 10 bases fitting TRBD2. Germline assignment: CDR1 LNHNV and CDR2 YYDKDF (reference sequence). J gave up 3 bases and V 1 base, and 5 bases lay outside the gene matches. The CDR3 is made up of 16 amino acids. This CDR3 is CATSRALTSGEETQYF. The CDR3 DNA reads as TGTGCCACCAGCAGAGCCCTTACTAGCGGGGAAGAGACCCAGTACTTC.

The chain carries TRBV29-1 and TRBJ1-4; tentative D call: TRBD1 (5 bases). The CDR3 is made up of 12 amino acids. V was pared by 4 bases and J by 10 bases, with 13 bases between. CDR1 and CDR2 from the germline V gene are SQVTM and ANQGSEA. CDR3 loop: CSVVWDGGKLFF. The CDR3 nucleotides read TGCAGCGTTGTGTGGGATGGGGGAAAACTGTTTTTT.